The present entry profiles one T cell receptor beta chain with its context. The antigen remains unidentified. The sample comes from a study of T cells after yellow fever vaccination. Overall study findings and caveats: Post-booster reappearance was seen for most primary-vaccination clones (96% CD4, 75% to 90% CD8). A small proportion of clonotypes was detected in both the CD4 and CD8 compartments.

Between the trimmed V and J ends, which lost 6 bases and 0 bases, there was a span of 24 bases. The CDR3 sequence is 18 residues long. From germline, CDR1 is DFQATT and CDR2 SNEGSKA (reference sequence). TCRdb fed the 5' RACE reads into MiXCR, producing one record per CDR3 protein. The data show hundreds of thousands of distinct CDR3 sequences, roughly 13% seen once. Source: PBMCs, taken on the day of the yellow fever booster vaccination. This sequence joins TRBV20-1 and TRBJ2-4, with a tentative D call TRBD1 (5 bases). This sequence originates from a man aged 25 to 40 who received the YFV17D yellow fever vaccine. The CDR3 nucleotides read TGCAGTGCCGCCCAGACTCGTGTCGAACAGGTAGCCAAAAACATTCAGTACTTC. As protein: CSAAQTRVEQVAKNIQYF.